A single sample is the source of the 22 T cell receptor beta chains below, sequenced in a study of beta chain features in type 1 diabetes. The study reverse transcribed the entire isolated RNA, so it sequenced expressed TCRB transcripts. Profiled with immunoSEQ multiplex PCR; TCRdb holds only in-frame clones, not every one. The sample has 450,000 or so clones, about an eighth seen once. What was sequenced was naive CD4+ T cells from blood. Every receptor here comes from a young woman in good health.

The chain combines TRBV6-1 with TRBJ2-7; unclear D gene. The germline V gene has CDR1 MNHNS and CDR2 SASEGT. The CDR3 sequence is 15 residues long. The V end lost 2 bases, the J end lost 1 base, and 12 bases lay between the germline ends. The CDR3 spells CASSERSARSYEQYV. The CDR3 DNA reads TGTGCCAGCAGTGAACGTTCAGCACGATCCTACGAGCAGTACGTC.

V and J are TRBV2 and TRBJ2-1; D not resolved. The CDR3 extends over 14 amino acids. V was cut by 5 bases and J by 5 bases, with 13 bases left in between. Germline values: CDR1 SNHLY, CDR2 FYNNEI. CDR3 sequence (DNA): TGTGCCAGCAGTTTTGGACGGGTGGACAATGAGCAGTTCTTC. It is translated as CASSFGRVDNEQFF.

The rearrangement uses TRBV9 and TRBJ1-6; a weak D match, TRBD1 (5 bases). This CDR3 region has 13 residues. With 7 bases removed from V and 8 bases from J, the gap between germline ends came to 13 bases. Germline V gene sequence: CDR1 SGDLS, CDR2 YYNGEE. Here the CDR3 reads CASARLGDSPLHF. The CDR3 region has the DNA TGTGCCAGCGCTCGGTTGGGGGATTCACCCCTCCACTTT.

This clone was picked up a small number of times. The V call is TRBV14, the J call TRBJ2-4; 8 bases line up with TRBD2. Germline CDR1 SGHDN, CDR2 FVKESK. The trim removed 0 bases at V and 2 bases at J, leaving 12 bases unmatched. The CDR3 length is 19 residues. The CDR3 reads CASSQEPLSGSMTKNIQYF. The DNA of the CDR3 is TGTGCCAGCAGCCAAGAGCCCCTAAGCGGGAGTATGACCAAAAACATTCAGTACTTC.

The genes are TRBV13 and TRBJ2-4, with no clear D. The CDR3 extends over 11 amino acids. Germline V lookup: CDR1 PRHDT, CDR2 FYEKMQ (reference sequence). V was cut by 3 bases and J by 5 bases, with 2 bases left in between. CDR3 region: CASSFENIQYF. The CDR3 region has the DNA TGTGCCAGCAGCTTCGAAAACATTCAGTACTTC. Supplemented by reference TRBV13 and TRBJ2-4, the full variable domain reads AAGVIQSPRHLIKEKRETATLKCYPIPRHDTVYWYQQGPGQDPQFLISFYEKMQSDKGSIPDRFSAQQFSDYHSELNMSSLELGDSALYFCASSFENIQYFGAGTRLSVL.

The CDR3 DNA follows: TGTGCCAGCAGCTTGGACTACAAGCCGATATATGGCTACACCTTC. Its protein product is CASSLDYKPIYGYTF. V gene TRBV5-4 combines with J gene TRBJ1-2; D is undetermined. The V end was cut by 0 bases, the J end by 5 bases, with 14 bases between. Germline V lookup: CDR1 SGHNT, CDR2 YYREEE (reference sequence). The CDR3 contains 15 residues.

The V gene is TRBV18, the J gene TRBJ1-1; D unresolved. The CDR3 loop spans 15 amino acids. Germline V gene lookup returns CDR1 KGHSH and CDR2 LQKENI. V dropped 4 bases and J dropped 6 bases, with 18 bases sitting between them. The CDR3 bases are TGTGCCAGCTCACTTACCTATCAGGAGGGTCCTGAAGCTTTCTTT. It encodes CASSLTYQEGPEAFF.

This clone was counted only a few times. The identical CDR3 is also encoded by other nucleotide sequences in the sample. J is TRBJ2-5 and V is TRBV9; the D is unclear. Germline-derived CDR1 and CDR2 are SGDLS and YYNGEE. The CDR3 consists of 13 residues. Trimming took 2 bases from V and 4 from J, leaving 9 bases between them. Here the CDR3 reads CASSVNGGETQYF. The CDR3 region has the DNA TGTGCCAGCAGCGTTAATGGCGGAGAGACCCAGTACTTC.

This clone was found a few times. The genes are TRBV9 and TRBJ1-2; a possible D gene is TRBD1 (5 bases). Between the trimmed V and J ends, which lost 4 bases and 8 bases, there was a span of 9 bases. Germline V gene lookup returns CDR1 SGDLS and CDR2 YYNGEE. CDR3 size: 11 residues. The CDR3, as DNA: TGTGCCAGCAGCAGGGACGGAGGCTACACCTTC. Its translation: CASSRDGGYTF. Full variable domain (missing parts from reference TRBV9 and TRBJ1-2): DSGVTQTPKHLITATGQRVTLRCSPRSGDLSVYWYQQSLDQGLQFLIQYYNGEERAKGNILERFSAQQFPDLHSELNLSSLELGDSALYFCASSRDGGYTFGSGTRLTVV.

This chain uses TRBV19 with TRBJ2-1; D possibly corresponds to TRBD1 (6 bases). The germline V gene has CDR1 LNHDA and CDR2 SQIVND (reference sequence). The CDR3 runs 15 residues. V gave up 6 bases and J gave up 8 bases, with 20 bases separating them. CDR3 protein: CASRPRDTSIHEQFF. DNA of the CDR3: TGTGCCAGTAGACCCCGGGACACCTCCATCCATGAGCAGTTCTTC.

V gene TRBV9 combines with J gene TRBJ2-3, with D possibly being TRBD2 (6 bases). The germline V and J ends were trimmed by 0 bases and 5 bases, with 25 bases remaining between them. In germline, CDR1 is SGDLS, CDR2 YYNGEE. The CDR3 totals 19 residues. The CDR3 DNA sequence: TGTGCCAGCAGCGTAGGAACGGGGTGGCGGGGCCACCGCGAAGATACGCAGTATTTT. This encodes CASSVGTGWRGHREDTQYF.

The chain has TRBV2 and TRBJ2-5; tentatively, D is TRBD2 (5 bases). Germline values: CDR1 SNHLY, CDR2 FYNNEI. The CDR3 runs to 11 residues. Between the trimmed V and J ends, which lost 2 bases and 9 bases, there was a span of 7 bases. This CDR3 is CASSELAPQYF. CDR3 nucleotides: TGTGCCAGCAGTGAACTAGCCCCCCAGTACTTC.

A few counts support this clone. The V call is TRBV7-9, the J call TRBJ2-7; a weak D match, TRBD2 (6 bases). This CDR3 is built from 13 residues. Germline CDR1 and CDR2: SEHNR and FQNEAQ (reference sequence). The V and J ends lost 5 bases and 6 bases respectively, with 14 bases between them. The CDR3 here is CASSRGVKGEQYF. The CDR3 DNA reads as TGTGCCAGCAGCCGCGGGGTTAAAGGCGAGCAGTACTTC.

This clone occurred a few times. V usage is TRBV13 and J usage is TRBJ2-3, with D unresolved. The CDR3 is 13 residues long. V lost 5 bases, J lost 6 bases, and 12 bases lay in between. Per the germline V gene, CDR1 is PRHDT and CDR2 is FYEKMQ (reference sequence). The CDR3: CASSNRGADTQYF. As DNA, the CDR3 is TGTGCCAGCAGCAACCGCGGCGCCGATACGCAGTATTTT.

The V gene is TRBV18, the J gene TRBJ2-1; D might be TRBD1 (6 bases). The V end lost 3 bases, the J end lost 2 bases, and 11 bases lay between the germline ends. Germline V gene sequence: CDR1 KGHSH, CDR2 LQKENI. There are 15 residues in the CDR3. The CDR3 DNA is TGTGCCAGCTCACCTGGCGCAGGGGCCTACAATGAGCAGTTCTTC. Translating it yields CASSPGAGAYNEQFF.

This chain links TRBV4-3 with TRBJ1-3; tentative D call: TRBD1 (6 bases). The CDR3 spans 16 residues. The V end was cut by 3 bases, the J end by 1 base, with 13 bases between. CDR1 LGHNA and CDR2 YSLEER come from the germline V gene. The CDR3 loop is CASSQKLTGSGNTIYF. The CDR3 DNA reads TGCGCCAGCAGCCAGAAGCTCACAGGGTCTGGAAACACCATATATTTT.

The table lists this clone with a few counts. The genes are TRBV2 and TRBJ1-1; D perhaps matches TRBD1 (5 bases). Germline V gene lookup returns CDR1 SNHLY and CDR2 FYNNEI. V gave up 4 bases and J gave up 9 bases, with 18 bases separating them. The length of the CDR3 is 14 residues. The CDR3 nucleotides are TGTGCCAGCAGTGGTTCAAGGGGCGCGATAAAAGCTTTCTTT. It codes for CASSGSRGAIKAFF. Drawing the rest from reference TRBV2 and TRBJ1-1, the complete variable domain is EPEVTQTPSHQVTQMGQEVILRCVPISNHLYFYWYRQILGQKVEFLVSFYNNEISEKSEIFDDQFSVERPDGSNFTLKIRSTKLEDSAMYFCASSGSRGAIKAFFGQGTRLTVV.

This rearrangement joins TRBV2 to TRBJ2-2, with 7 nucleotides matching TRBD1. V lost 11 bases and J lost 0; bases outside the gene matches: 6. CDR3 size: 14 residues. CDR1 and CDR2 from the germline V gene are SNHLY and FYNNEI. CDR3 DNA sequence: TGTGCCTCGAAGGGACAGTCGAACACCGGGGAGCTGTTTTTT. Its translation is CASKGQSNTGELFF.

Here the CDR3 DNA reads TGTGCCAGCTCACCACCGCAGCGGAAAGAGACCCAGTACTTC. This translates into CASSPPQRKETQYF. V gene TRBV18 combines with J gene TRBJ2-5; D may be TRBD2 (5 bases). Trimming cost V 0 bases and J 3 bases, with 8 bases left between them. Germline V gene lookup returns CDR1 KGHSH and CDR2 LQKENI. This CDR3 region has 14 residues. Filled out from reference TRBV18 and TRBJ2-5, the complete variable domain reads NAGVMQNPRHLVRRRGQEARLRCSPMKGHSHVYWYRQLPEEGLKFMVYLQKENIIDESGMPKERFSAEFPKEGPSILRIQQVVRGDSAAYFCASSPPQRKETQYFGPGTRLLVL.

This clone has just a few counts. The chain couples TRBV29-1 to TRBJ2-5, with D perhaps being TRBD1 or TRBD2 (5 bases each). V was clipped by 4 bases and J by 5 bases, with 20 bases between them. The germline CDR1 and CDR2 sequences are SQVTM and ANQGSEA. The CDR3 is 15 amino acids. CDR3 in DNA: TGCAGCGTTGTAGGTGGGGGACCCCAACGGGAGACCCAGTACTTC. Its protein is CSVVGGGPQRETQYF.

This clone has just a few counts. V and J are TRBV7-6 and TRBJ2-7; D may be TRBD1 (5 bases). The V end lost 5 bases, the J end lost 2 bases, and 16 bases lay between the germline ends. Germline loops: CDR1 SGHVS, CDR2 FNYEAQ. This CDR3 comprises 15 residues. The CDR3 sequence is CASSHYPDITYEQYV. In DNA, the CDR3 is TGTGCCAGCAGCCACTACCCGGACATTACCTACGAGCAGTACGTC.

Notes on this clone: Other DNA sequences of this sample code for an identical CDR3. J is TRBJ1-1 and V is TRBV20-1; D ambiguous. The CDR3 sequence is 10 residues long. CDR1 and CDR2 (germline): DFQATT, SNEGSKA (reference sequence). V lost 3 bases and J lost 4, with 3 bases in between. CDR3 bases: TGCAGTGCTAGTGGCACTGAAGCTTTCTTT. Amino acids: CSASGTEAFF.